The text below deals with one TCR beta chain. J gave up 5 bases and V 3 bases, and 1 base lay outside the gene matches. CDR1 is KGHSH, CDR2 LQKENI, per germline. The CDR3 has 15 amino acids. How the authors handled the data: Scientists estimated how many nucleated cells there were by amplifying reference gene primers. Assay used: immunoSEQ multiplex PCR; TCRdb lists only in-frame clones, some missing. That table is the source of V, J and clone size, and D and trimming were worked out from the DNA. The sample lists 250,000 to 350,000 clones, 75% to 90% occurring once. Seattle patients were enrolled while actively infected and followed longitudinally. The data stem from a study of blood T cell repertoires in COVID-19. As for the study in general: There were acute and convalescent COVID-19 samples, and they came from the United States, Italy and Spain. T cells, B-cell-depleted T cells, or PBMCs provided the cDNA or gDNA that served as material.

Sequencing was done on a sample of peripheral blood. The rearrangement links TRBV18 to TRBJ2-5; 15 bases are shared with TRBD2. The TCR comes from a woman in her forties or fifties with COVID-19, enrolled during active disease. The CDR3: CASSPGTSGRETQYF. The CDR3 DNA is TGTGCCAGCTCACCCGGGACTAGCGGGAGGGAGACCCAGTACTTC.